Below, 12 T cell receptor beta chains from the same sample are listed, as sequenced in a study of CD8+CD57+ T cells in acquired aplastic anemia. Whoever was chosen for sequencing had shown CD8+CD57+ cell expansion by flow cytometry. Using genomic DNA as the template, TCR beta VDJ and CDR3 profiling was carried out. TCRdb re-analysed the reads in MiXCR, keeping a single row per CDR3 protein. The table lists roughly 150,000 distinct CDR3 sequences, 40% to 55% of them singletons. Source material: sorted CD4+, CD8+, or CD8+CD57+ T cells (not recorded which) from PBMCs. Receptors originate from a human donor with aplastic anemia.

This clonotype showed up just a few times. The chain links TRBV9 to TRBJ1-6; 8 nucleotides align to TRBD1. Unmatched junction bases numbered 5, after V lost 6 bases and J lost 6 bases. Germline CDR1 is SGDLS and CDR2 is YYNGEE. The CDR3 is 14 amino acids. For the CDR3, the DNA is TGTGCCAGCACCACGGACAGGGTTAATTCACCCCTCCACTTT. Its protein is CASTTDRVNSPLHF.

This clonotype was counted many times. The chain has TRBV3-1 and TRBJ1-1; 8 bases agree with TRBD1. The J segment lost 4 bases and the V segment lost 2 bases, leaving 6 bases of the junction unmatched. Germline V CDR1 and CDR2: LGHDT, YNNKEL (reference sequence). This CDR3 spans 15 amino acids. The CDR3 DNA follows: TGTGCCAGCAGCCAATACTCAGGGGGCGGCACTGAAGCTTTCTTT. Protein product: CASSQYSGGGTEAFF.

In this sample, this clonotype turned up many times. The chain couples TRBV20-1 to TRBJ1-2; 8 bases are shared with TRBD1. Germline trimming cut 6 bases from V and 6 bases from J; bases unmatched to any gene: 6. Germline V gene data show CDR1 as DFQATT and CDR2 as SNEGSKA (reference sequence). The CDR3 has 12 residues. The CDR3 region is CSAKQGVDGYTF. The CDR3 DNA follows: TGCAGTGCCAAACAGGGGGTGGATGGCTACACCTTC.

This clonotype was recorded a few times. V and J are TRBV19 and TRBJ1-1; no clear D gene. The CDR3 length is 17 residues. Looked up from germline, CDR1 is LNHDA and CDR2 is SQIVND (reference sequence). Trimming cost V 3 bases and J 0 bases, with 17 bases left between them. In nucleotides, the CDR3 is TGTGCCAGTAGTATGACGGCGAGAGTCAGAGTGAACACTGAAGCTTTCTTT. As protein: CASSMTARVRVNTEAFF.

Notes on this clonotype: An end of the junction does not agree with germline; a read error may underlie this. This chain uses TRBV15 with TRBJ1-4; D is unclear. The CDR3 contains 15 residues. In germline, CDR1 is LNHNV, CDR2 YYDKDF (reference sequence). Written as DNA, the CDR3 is TGTGCCGCCAGCAGAGGTAGAGCAGGAACTGAAAAACTGTTTTTT. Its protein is CAASRGRAGTEKLFF. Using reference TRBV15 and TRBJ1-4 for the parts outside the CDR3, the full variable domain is DAMVIQNPRYQVTQFGKPVTLSCSQTLNHNVMYWYQQKSSQAPKLLFHYYDKDFNNEADTPDNFQSRRPNTSFCFLDIRSPGLGDTAMYLCAASRGRAGTEKLFFGSGTQLSVL.

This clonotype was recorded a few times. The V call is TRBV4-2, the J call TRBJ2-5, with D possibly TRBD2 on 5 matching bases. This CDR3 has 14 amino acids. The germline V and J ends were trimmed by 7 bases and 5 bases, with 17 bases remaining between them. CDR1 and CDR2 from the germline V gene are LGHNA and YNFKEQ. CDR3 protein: CASTKRGNLETQYF. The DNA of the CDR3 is TGTGCCAGCACCAAGAGAGGGAATTTGGAGACCCAGTACTTC.

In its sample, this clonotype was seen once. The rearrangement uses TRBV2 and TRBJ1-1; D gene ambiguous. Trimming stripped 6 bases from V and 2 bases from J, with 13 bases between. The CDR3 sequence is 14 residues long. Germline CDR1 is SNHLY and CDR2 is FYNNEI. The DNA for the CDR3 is TGTGCCAGCAGAGTCCGGGGTCACAACACTGAAGCTTTCTTT. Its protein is CASRVRGHNTEAFF.

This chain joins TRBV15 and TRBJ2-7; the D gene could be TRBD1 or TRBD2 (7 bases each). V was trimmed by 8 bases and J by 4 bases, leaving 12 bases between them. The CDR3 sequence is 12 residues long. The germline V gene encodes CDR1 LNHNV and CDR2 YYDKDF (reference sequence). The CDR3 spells CATAQGGYEQYF. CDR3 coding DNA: TGTGCCACCGCCCAGGGGGGGTACGAGCAGTACTTC.

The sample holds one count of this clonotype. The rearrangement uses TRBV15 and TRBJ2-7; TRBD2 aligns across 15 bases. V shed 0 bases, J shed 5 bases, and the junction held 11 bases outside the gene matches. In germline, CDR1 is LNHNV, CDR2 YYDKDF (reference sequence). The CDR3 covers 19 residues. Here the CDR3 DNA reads TGTGCCACCAGCAGAGATGGGCTGGGACTAGCGGGAGGCAGGAACGAGCAGTACTTC. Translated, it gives CATSRDGLGLAGGRNEQYF.

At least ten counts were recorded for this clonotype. As DNA, the CDR3 is TGTGCCAGCAGAGAGGGATATAATTCACCCCTCCACTTT. It translates to CASREGYNSPLHF. The rearrangement joins TRBV2 to TRBJ1-6; D is undetermined. Germline V lookup: CDR1 SNHLY, CDR2 FYNNEI. Trimming left V 6 bases short and J 4 bases short, with 7 bases between. This CDR3 is built from 13 residues.

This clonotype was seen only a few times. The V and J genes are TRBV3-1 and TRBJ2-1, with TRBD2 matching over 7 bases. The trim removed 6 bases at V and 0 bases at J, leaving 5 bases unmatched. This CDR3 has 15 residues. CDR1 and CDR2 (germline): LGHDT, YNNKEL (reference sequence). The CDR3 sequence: CASRGAGTSYNEQFF. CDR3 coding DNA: TGTGCCAGCAGAGGAGCGGGGACCTCCTACAATGAGCAGTTCTTC.

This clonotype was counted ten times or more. CDR3 sequence: CASSPRGGNTEAFF. As DNA, the CDR3 is TGTGCCAGCAGTCCCAGGGGAGGGAACACTGAAGCTTTCTTT. The chain carries TRBV12-3 or TRBV12-4 and TRBJ1-1; possibly TRBD1 for D (6 bases). Trimming left V 5 bases short and J 1 base short, with 11 bases between. The CDR3 runs to 14 residues.